One and the same sample provided the 10 T cell receptor beta chains below, sequenced in a study of blood T cell repertoires in COVID-19 (TCRdb year 2020). The library was generated by the immunoSEQ multiplex PCR assay. TCRdb mirrors the immuneACCESS table, restricted to in-frame sequences. Some clones are absent from its copies; in checked studies, under half trace to an unresolved V gene, and the reason for the others is unknown. The sample contains more than 110,000 clones, more than 70% of them found a single time. The leading ten clones occupy around 5.5% of the sample. The sample consisted of PBMCs or T cells enriched from blood (not recorded which). The receptor source for this set is a man aged 35 to 55 with acute COVID-19.

V and J are TRBV10-3 and TRBJ2-2; tentatively, D is TRBD2 (6 bases). The CDR3 is 15 amino acids. V gave up 3 bases and J gave up 8 bases, with 16 bases separating them. Germline loops: CDR1 ENHRY, CDR2 SYGVKD. The CDR3 loop is CAISENRPGGGELFF. The CDR3 nucleotides read TGTGCCATCAGTGAAAATCGTCCCGGGGGAGGGGAGCTGTTTTTT.

The chain recombines TRBV11-2 with TRBJ2-1; tentative D call: TRBD2 (6 bases). Per the germline V gene, CDR1 is SGHAT and CDR2 is FQNNGV. Trimming cost V 4 bases and J 3 bases, with 13 bases left between them. The CDR3 contains 15 residues. The DNA of the CDR3 is TGTGCCAGCAGCTCCAATGGCGGGGTCTACAATGAGCAGTTCTTC. Protein product: CASSSNGGVYNEQFF. Combining the CDR3 with reference TRBV11-2 and TRBJ2-1 gives the whole variable domain EAGVAQSPRYKIIEKRQSVAFWCNPISGHATLYWYQQILGQGPKLLIQFQNNGVVDDSQLPKDRFSAERLKGVDSTLKIQPAKLEDSAVYLCASSSNGGVYNEQFFGPGTRLTVL.

V is TRBV6-2 or TRBV6-3 and J is TRBJ1-2, with a weak D call TRBD1 (6 bases). Germline V gene sequence: CDR1 MNHEY, CDR2 SVGEGT. CDR3 length: 13 residues. V was shortened by 4 bases and J by 6 bases, with 12 bases between the two germline ends. In nucleotides, the CDR3 is TGTGCCAGCAGTTTCTCCAGGGGAGATGGCTACACCTTC. Translating it yields CASSFSRGDGYTF.

A few counts support this clone. The CDR3 DNA is TGTGCCAGCAGTTCCCAGGGACAGATGAACACTGAAGCTTTCTTT. Encoded protein: CASSSQGQMNTEAFF. The gene calls are TRBV28 and TRBJ1-1; 7 nucleotides match TRBD1. Looked up from germline, CDR1 is MDHEN and CDR2 is SYDVKM. The CDR3 has 15 amino acids. V dropped 4 bases and J dropped 0; count of bases not matched to a gene: 5.

The chain joins TRBV28 to TRBJ2-2; weak D call: TRBD1 (5 bases). The CDR3 is 18 residues long. The germline V and J ends were trimmed by 3 bases and 0 bases, with 17 bases remaining between them. From germline, CDR1 is MDHEN and CDR2 SYDVKM. The CDR3 coding sequence is TGTGCCAGCAGTTTTCACCTCTCAATCAGGGCGAACACCGGGGAGCTGTTTTTT. It yields the protein CASSFHLSIRANTGELFF.

The chain carries TRBV5-4 and TRBJ1-1, with TRBD1 matching over 9 bases. Germline values: CDR1 SGHNT, CDR2 YYREEE (reference sequence). Trimming removed 2 bases from V and 1 base from J; junction bases left unmatched: 3. This CDR3 spans 15 amino acids. Here the CDR3 reads CASSFGQGRNTEAFF. DNA for the CDR3: TGTGCCAGCAGCTTTGGACAGGGGCGGAACACTGAAGCTTTCTTT.

The CDR3 region is CASRDAGSPLHF. DNA for the CDR3: TGTGCCTCCCGGGACGCGGGGTCACCCCTCCACTTT. V is TRBV3-1 (or the pseudogene TRBV3-2) and J is TRBJ1-6, with TRBD1 as a possible D gene (5 bases). This CDR3 has 12 residues. Trimming left V 11 bases short and J 10 bases short, with 15 bases between. Germline V gene sequence: CDR1 LGHDT, CDR2 YNNKEL (reference sequence).

The genes are TRBV12-3 or TRBV12-4 and TRBJ1-1; 11 bases agree with TRBD1. The CDR3 consists of 13 residues. The ends lost 8 bases at V and 7 bases at J; junction bases unmatched: 6. CDR3 in amino acids: CASRDRGTIEAFF. In nucleotides, the CDR3 is TGTGCCAGCCGGGACAGGGGGACCATTGAAGCTTTCTTT.

The chain joins TRBV5-1 to TRBJ2-1, with D perhaps matching TRBD1 (7 bases). This CDR3 comprises 18 residues. V was cut by 0 bases and J by 3 bases, with 19 bases left in between. Per germline, CDR1 SGHRS and CDR2 YFSETQ. In nucleotides, the CDR3 is TGCGCCAGCAGCTTGGAAATTAAAGCGCGGGACAGCTACAATGAGCAGTTCTTC. Translating gives CASSLEIKARDSYNEQFF. Drawing the rest from reference TRBV5-1 and TRBJ2-1, the complete variable domain is KAGVTQTPRYLIKTRGQQVTLSCSPISGHRSVSWYQQTPGQGLQFLFEYFSETQRNKGNFPGRFSGRQFSNSRSEMNVSTLELGDSALYLCASSLEIKARDSYNEQFFGPGTRLTVL.

The rearrangement uses TRBV4-3 and TRBJ1-1, with D perhaps matching TRBD1 (5 bases). The CDR3 sequence is 18 residues long. The ends were cut back, 0 bases at V and 5 bases at J, with 22 bases in the middle. The germline CDR1 and CDR2 sequences are LGHNA and YSLEER. CDR3 residues: CASSQDVLAVRAPTEAFF. CDR3 in DNA: TGCGCCAGCAGCCAAGATGTGTTGGCTGTCAGGGCCCCTACTGAAGCTTTCTTT.